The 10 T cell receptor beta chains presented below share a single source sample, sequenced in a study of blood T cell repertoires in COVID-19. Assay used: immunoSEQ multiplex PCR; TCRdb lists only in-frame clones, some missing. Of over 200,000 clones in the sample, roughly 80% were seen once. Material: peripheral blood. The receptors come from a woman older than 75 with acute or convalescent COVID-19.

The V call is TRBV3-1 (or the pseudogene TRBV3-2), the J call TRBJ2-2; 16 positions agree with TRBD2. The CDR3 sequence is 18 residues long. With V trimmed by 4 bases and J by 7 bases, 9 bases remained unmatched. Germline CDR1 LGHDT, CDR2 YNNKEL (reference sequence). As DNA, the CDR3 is TGTGCCAGCAGCCGACCGGGACTAGCGGGAGGGGTGGACGGGGAGCTGTTTTTT. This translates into CASSRPGLAGGVDGELFF.

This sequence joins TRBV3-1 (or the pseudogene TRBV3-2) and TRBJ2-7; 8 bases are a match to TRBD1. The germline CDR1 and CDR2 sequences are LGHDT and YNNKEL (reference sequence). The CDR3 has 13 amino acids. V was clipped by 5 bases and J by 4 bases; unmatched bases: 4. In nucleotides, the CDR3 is TGTGCCAGCAGCTCTCAGGGGGCTTACGAGCAGTACTTC. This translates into CASSSQGAYEQYF.

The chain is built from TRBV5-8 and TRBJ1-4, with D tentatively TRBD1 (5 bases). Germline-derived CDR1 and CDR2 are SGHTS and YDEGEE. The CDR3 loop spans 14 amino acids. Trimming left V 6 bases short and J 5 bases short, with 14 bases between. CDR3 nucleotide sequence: TGTGCCAGCACCTCGATGACAGTGAATGAAAAACTGTTTTTT. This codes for CASTSMTVNEKLFF.

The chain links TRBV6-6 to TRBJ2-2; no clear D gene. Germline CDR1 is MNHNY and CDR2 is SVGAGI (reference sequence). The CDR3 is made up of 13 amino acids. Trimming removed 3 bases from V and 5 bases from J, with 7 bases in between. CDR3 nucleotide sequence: TGTGCCAGCAGTTATTTAGTGACCGGGGAGCTGTTTTTT. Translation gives CASSYLVTGELFF.

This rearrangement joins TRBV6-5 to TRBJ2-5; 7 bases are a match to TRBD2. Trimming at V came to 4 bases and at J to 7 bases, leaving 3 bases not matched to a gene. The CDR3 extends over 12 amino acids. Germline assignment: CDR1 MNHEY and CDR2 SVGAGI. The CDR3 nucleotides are TGTGCCAGCAGTTTGGGCGGGGGGACCCAGTACTTC. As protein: CASSLGGGTQYF.

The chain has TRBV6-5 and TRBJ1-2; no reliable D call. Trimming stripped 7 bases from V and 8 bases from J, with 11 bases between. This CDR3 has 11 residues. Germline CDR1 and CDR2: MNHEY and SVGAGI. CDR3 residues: CASTFNRGYTF. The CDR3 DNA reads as TGTGCCAGCACCTTTAATCGGGGCTACACCTTC.

The CDR3 sequence: CAWSGGQGNQPQHF. In DNA, the CDR3 is TGTGCCTGGAGTGGAGGACAGGGCAATCAGCCCCAGCATTTT. The chain employs TRBV30 and TRBJ1-5, with 7 bases matching TRBD1. Per germline, CDR1 GTSNPN and CDR2 SVGIG (reference sequence). The CDR3 is 14 amino acids. J gave up 2 bases and V 1 base, and 2 bases lay outside the gene matches.

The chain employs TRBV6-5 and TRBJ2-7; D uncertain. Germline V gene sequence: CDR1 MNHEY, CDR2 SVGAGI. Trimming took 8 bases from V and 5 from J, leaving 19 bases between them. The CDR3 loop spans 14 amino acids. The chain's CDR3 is CASQSSRNYHEQYF. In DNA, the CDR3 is TGTGCCAGCCAGTCCAGCAGGAATTACCACGAGCAGTACTTC.

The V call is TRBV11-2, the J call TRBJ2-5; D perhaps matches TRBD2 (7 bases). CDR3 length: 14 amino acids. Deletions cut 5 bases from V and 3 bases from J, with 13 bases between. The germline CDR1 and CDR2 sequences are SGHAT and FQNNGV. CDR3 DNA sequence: TGTGCCAGCAGCCCCAGGGGAGGGAAAGAGACCCAGTACTTC. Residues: CASSPRGGKETQYF.

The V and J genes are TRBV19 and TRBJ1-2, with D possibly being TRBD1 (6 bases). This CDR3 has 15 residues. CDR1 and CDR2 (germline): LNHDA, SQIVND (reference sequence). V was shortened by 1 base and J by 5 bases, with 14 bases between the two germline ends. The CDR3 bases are TGTGCCAGTAGTATAGGTCCAGGGGCGAAATATGGCTACACCTTC. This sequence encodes CASSIGPGAKYGYTF.